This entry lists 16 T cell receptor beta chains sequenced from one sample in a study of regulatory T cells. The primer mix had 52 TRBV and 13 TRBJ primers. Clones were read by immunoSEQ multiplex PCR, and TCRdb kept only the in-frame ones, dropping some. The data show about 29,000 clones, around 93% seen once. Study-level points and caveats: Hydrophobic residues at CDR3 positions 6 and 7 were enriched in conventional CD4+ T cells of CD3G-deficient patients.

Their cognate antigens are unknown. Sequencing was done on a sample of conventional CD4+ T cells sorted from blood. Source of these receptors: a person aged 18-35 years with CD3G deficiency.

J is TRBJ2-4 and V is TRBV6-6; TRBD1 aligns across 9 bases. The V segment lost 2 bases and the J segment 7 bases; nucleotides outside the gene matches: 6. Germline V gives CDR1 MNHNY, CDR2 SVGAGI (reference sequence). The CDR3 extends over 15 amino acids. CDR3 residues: CASSYGNRGLNIQYF. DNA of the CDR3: TGTGCCAGCAGTTACGGGAACAGGGGGCTTAACATTCAGTACTTC.

This chain's CDR3 is CASRGYTEAFF. For the CDR3, the DNA is TGTGCCAGCAGGGGCTACACTGAAGCTTTCTTT. This sequence joins TRBV6-6 and TRBJ1-1, with D uncertain. Trimming cost V 6 bases and J 3 bases, with 5 bases left between them. From germline, CDR1 is MNHNY and CDR2 SVGAGI (reference sequence). The CDR3 covers 11 residues.

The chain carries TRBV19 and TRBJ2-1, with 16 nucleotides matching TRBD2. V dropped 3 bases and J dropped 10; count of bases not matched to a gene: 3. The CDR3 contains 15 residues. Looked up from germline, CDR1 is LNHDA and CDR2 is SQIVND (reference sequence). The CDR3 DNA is TGTGCCAGTAGTATTGGGACTAGCGGGAGGGAAGAGCAGTTCTTC. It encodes CASSIGTSGREEQFF.

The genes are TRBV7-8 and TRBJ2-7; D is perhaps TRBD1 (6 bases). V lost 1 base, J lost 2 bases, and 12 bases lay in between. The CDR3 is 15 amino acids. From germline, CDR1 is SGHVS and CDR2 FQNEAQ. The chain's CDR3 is CASSLGQGRTYEQYF. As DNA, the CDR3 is TGTGCCAGCAGCTTAGGGCAGGGGAGAACCTACGAGCAGTACTTC.

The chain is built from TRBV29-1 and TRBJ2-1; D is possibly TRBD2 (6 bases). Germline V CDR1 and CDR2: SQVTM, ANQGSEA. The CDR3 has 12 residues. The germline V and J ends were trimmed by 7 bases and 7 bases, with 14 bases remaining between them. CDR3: CSGRGEKNEQFF. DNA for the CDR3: TGCAGCGGCCGCGGGGAAAAAAATGAGCAGTTCTTC.

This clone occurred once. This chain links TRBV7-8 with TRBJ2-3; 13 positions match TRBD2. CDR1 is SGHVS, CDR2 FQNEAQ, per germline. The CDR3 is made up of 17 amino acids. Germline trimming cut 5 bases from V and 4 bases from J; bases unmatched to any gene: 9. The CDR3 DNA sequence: TGTGCCAGCAGCCGTCGGACTAGCGGGAGAATCCCAGATACGCAGTATTTT. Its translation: CASSRRTSGRIPDTQYF.

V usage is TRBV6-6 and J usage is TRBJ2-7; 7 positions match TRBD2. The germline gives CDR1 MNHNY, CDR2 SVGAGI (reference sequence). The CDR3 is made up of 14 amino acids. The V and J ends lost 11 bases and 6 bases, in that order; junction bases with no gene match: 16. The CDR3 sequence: CAAAGPSLIAEQYF. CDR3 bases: TGTGCCGCAGCGGGGCCTTCCCTGATCGCCGAGCAGTACTTC.

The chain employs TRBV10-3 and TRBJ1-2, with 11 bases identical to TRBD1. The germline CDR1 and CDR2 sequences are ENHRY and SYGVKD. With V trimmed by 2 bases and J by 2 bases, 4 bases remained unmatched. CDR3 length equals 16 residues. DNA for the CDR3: TGTGCCATCAGTGAGGAGGGGGACAGGGGGAACTATGGCTACACCTTC. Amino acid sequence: CAISEEGDRGNYGYTF.

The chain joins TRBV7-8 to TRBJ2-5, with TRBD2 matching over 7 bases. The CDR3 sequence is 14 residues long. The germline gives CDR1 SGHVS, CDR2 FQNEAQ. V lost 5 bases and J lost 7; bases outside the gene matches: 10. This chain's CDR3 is CASSPRLAARTQYF. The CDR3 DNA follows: TGTGCCAGCAGCCCACGACTAGCCGCGAGGACCCAGTACTTC.

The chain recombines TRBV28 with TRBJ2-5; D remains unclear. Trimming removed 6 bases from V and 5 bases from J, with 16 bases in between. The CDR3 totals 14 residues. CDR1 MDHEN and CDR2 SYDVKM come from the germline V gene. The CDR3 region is CASSRPGLMETQYF. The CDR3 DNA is TGTGCCAGCAGCCGCCCCGGTCTGATGGAGACCCAGTACTTC.

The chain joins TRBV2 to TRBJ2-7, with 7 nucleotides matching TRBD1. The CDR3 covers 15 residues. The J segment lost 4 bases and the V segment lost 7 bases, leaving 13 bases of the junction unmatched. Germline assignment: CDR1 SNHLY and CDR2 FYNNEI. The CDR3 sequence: CASKVSGVRGYEQYF. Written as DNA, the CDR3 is TGTGCCAGCAAAGTATCTGGGGTCAGGGGGTACGAGCAGTACTTC.

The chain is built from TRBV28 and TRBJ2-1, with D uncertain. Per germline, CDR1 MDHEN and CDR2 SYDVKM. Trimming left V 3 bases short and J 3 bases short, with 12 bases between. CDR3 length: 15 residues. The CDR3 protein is CASSFGLGSYNEQFF. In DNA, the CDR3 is TGTGCCAGCAGTTTCGGGCTGGGCAGCTACAATGAGCAGTTCTTC.

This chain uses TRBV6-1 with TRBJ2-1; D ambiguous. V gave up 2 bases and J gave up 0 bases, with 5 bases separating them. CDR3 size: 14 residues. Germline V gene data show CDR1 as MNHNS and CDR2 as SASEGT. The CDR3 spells CASSERSSYNEQFF. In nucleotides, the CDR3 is TGTGCCAGCAGTGAACGCAGCTCCTACAATGAGCAGTTCTTC.

This CDR3 reads CASSPGTAQGEKLFF. The CDR3 DNA is TGTGCCAGCAGCCCGGGGACCGCCCAGGGGGAAAAACTGTTTTTT. The chain uses TRBV7-9 and TRBJ1-4, with D perhaps TRBD1 (6 bases). There are 15 residues in the CDR3. Germline values: CDR1 SEHNR, CDR2 FQNEAQ (reference sequence). Between the trimmed V and J ends, which lost 5 bases and 8 bases, there was a span of 18 bases.

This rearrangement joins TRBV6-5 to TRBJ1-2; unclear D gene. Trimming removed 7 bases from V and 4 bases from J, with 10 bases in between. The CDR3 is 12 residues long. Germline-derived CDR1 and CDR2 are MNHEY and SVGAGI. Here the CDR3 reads CASTDSGYGYTF. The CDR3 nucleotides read TGTGCCAGCACGGATTCGGGCTATGGCTACACCTTC.

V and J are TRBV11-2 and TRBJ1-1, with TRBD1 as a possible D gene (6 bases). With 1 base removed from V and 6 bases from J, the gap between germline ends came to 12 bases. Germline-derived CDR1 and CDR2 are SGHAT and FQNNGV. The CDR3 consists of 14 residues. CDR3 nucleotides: TGTGCCAGCAGCTTAGTCGGGGGCCGGGCTGAAGCTTTCTTT. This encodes CASSLVGGRAEAFF. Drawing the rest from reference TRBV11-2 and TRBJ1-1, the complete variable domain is EAGVAQSPRYKIIEKRQSVAFWCNPISGHATLYWYQQILGQGPKLLIQFQNNGVVDDSQLPKDRFSAERLKGVDSTLKIQPAKLEDSAVYLCASSLVGGRAEAFFGQGTRLTVV.